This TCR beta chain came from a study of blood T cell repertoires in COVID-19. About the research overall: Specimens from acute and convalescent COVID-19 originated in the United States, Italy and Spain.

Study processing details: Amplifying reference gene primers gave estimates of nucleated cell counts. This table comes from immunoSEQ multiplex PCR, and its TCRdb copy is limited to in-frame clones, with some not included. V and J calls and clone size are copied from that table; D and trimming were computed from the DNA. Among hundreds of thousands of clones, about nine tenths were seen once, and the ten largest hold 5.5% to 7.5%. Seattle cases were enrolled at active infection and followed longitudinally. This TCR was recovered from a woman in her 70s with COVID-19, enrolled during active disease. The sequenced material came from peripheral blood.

In DNA, the CDR3 is TGTGCCACCGGCGACAGGGGGCGATACGAGCAGTACTTC. Translation: CATGDRGRYEQYF. The chain recombines TRBV24-1 with TRBJ2-7; TRBD1 matches at 10 bases. Germline V gene data show CDR1 as KGHDR and CDR2 as SFDVKD. This CDR3 spans 13 amino acids. J was trimmed by 4 bases and V by 9 bases; bases with no gene match: 5.